Sequencing of this T cell receptor (beta chain) was carried out in a study of blood T cell repertoires in COVID-19. In the study overall: Sites across the United States, Italy and Spain contributed samples from acute and convalescent COVID-19.

TCRdb's table, derived via immunoSEQ multiplex PCR, lists solely in-frame clones and lacks some. The repertoire holds approximately 300,000 clones, with approximately 85% as singletons. Trimming at V came to 3 bases and at J to 7 bases, leaving 15 bases not matched to a gene. Germline CDR1 is DFQATT and CDR2 is SNEGSKA (reference sequence). The CDR3 is 17 amino acids. The sequenced sample consisted of peripheral blood. The TCR was taken from a human donor with COVID-19, enrolled during active disease. The donor label of this sample is uncertain. The rearrangement uses TRBV20-1 and TRBJ2-2; 9 bases align to TRBD2. The CDR3 loop is CSASTHGREGAGGELFF. CDR3 nucleotides: TGCAGTGCTAGTACCCACGGGCGGGAGGGTGCTGGCGGGGAGCTGTTTTTT.